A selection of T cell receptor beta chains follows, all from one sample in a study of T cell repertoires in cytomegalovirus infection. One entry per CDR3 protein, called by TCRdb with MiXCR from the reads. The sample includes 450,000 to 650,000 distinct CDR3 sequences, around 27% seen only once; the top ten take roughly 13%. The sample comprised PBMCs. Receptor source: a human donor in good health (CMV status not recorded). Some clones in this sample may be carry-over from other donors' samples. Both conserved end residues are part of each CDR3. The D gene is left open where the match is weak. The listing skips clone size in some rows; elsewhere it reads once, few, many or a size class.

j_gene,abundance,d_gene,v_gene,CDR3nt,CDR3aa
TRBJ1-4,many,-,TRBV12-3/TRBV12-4,TGTGCCAGCACCCTGGGCCAGACAACTAATGAAAAACTGTTTTTT,CASTLGQTTNEKLFF
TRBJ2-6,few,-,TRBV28,TGTGCCGGGTCGGACATTAGGCTCCCCAACGTCCTGACTTTC,CAGSDIRLPNVLTF
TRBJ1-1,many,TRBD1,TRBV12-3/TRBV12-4,TGTGCCAGCATCCCTCCGGGACAGGGGAAAGCTTTCTTT,CASIPPGQGKAFF
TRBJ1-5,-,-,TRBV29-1,TGCAGCGTTGCAGGGTATAGCAATCAGCCCCAGCATTTT,CSVAGYSNQPQHF
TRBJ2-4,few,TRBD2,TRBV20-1,TGCAGTGCTATTCCGCCCGATGTAGGGAGGGCCAGAAACATTCAGTACTTC,CSAIPPDVGRARNIQYF
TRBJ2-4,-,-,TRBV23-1,TGCGCCAGCAGGGACGGACCAGCGGCTTACATTCAGTACTTC,CASRDGPAAYIQYF
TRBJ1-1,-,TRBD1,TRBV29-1,TGCAGCGTCGTCCGGGACAGGGTAACTGAAGCTTTCTTT,CSVVRDRVTEAFF
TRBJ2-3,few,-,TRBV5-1,TGCGCCAGCAGCTTGGCCCAGGGGCGAGATACGCAGTATTTT,CASSLAQGRDTQYF
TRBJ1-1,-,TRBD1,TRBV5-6,TGTGCCAGCAGCTTTGGCCCGGTAGGGACAGTGAACACTGAAGCTTTCTTT,CASSFGPVGTVNTEAFF
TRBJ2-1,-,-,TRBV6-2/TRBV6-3,TGTGCCAGCAGTTACGAGCCGATCGGGGCTGGGCAGTTCTTC,CASSYEPIGAGQFF
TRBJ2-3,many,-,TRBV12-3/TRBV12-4,TGTGCCAGCAGGCTAGCGCCAAATCACAATACGCAGTATTTT,CASRLAPNHNTQYF
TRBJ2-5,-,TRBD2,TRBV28,TGTGCCAGCAGTTTAAGCGGGAGCGGTGGGGAGACCCAGTACTTC,CASSLSGSGGETQYF
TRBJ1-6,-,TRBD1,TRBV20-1,TGCAGTGCTAGAGATAGGAGAAGGGGGCTCGATAATTCACCCCTCCACTTT,CSARDRRRGLDNSPLHF
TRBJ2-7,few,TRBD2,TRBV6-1,TGTGCCAGCAGCCAGACTAGCGGGTGGTCCGAGCAGTACTTC,CASSQTSGWSEQYF
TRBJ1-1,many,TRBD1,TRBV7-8,TGTGCCAGCAGCTTAGGACAGGGGACCGACACTGAAGCTTTCTTT,CASSLGQGTDTEAFF
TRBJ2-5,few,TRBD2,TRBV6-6,TGTGCCAGCAGTTCCTCCGGGCGGGAGTACCCAGAGACCCAGTACTTC,CASSSSGREYPETQYF
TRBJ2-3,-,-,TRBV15,TGTGCCACCAGCAGCAAAGGACAGTTTTCAGATACGCAGTATTTT,CATSSKGQFSDTQYF
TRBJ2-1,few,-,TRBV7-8,TGTGCCAGCAGCCGTAGACTAGGTACCTACAATGAGCAGTTCTTC,CASSRRLGTYNEQFF
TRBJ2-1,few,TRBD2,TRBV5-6,TGTGCCAGCAGCTTGGTGGTTAGCGGGAGTCAGAAGTTCTTC,CASSLVVSGSQKFF
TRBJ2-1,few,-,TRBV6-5,TGTGCCAGCAGTGCGACAGGTATAGGAATGAATGAGCAGTTCTTC,CASSATGIGMNEQFF
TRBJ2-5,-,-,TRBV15,TGTGCCACCAGCAGAGATCAGGTTGAGACCCAGTACTTC,CATSRDQVETQYF
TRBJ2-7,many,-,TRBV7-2,TGTGCCAGCACCCTAAACCTATACGAGCAGTACTTC,CASTLNLYEQYF
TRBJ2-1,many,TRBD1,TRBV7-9,TGTGCCACCTCCCAGACAGGGGCCTACAATGAGCAGTTCTTC,CATSQTGAYNEQFF
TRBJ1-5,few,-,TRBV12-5,TGTGCTAGTGCCCCGGGACTGCCGGATCAGCCCCAGCATTTT,CASAPGLPDQPQHF
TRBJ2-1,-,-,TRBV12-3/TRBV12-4,TGTGCCAGCAAGTATAGGAGACAGAATGAGCAGTTCTTC,CASKYRRQNEQFF
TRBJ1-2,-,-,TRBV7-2,TGTGCCAGCAGCTTAGGGCAGGGCTATGGCCACACCTTC,CASSLGQGYGHTF
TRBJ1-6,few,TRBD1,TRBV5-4,TGTGCCAGCAGCTTAGGGCCTGGACAGGGGAGGAATTCACCCCTCCACTTT,CASSLGPGQGRNSPLHF
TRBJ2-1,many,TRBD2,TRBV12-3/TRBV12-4,TGTGCCAGCAGTTTTAGCGGGAGACAATACAATGAGCAGTTCTTC,CASSFSGRQYNEQFF
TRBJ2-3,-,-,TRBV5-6,TGTGCCAGCAGCTTGTGGGGTAGCGGAACAGATACGCAGTATTTT,CASSLWGSGTDTQYF
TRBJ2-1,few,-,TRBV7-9,TGTGCCAGCAGCTTCTCTGGAGGCGATGAGCAGTTCTTC,CASSFSGGDEQFF
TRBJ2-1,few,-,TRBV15,TGTGCCACCGGGCGGGGCGGCTCCTACAATGAGCAGTTCTTC,CATGRGGSYNEQFF
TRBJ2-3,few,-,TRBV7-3,TGTGCCAGCAGCACCAAGGGGACAGATACGCAGTATTTT,CASSTKGTDTQYF
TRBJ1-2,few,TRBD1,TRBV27,TGTGCCAGCAGACCTACCCCGACAGGGGCGGGCTATGGCTACACCTTC,CASRPTPTGAGYGYTF
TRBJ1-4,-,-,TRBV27,TGTGCCAGCACCTTATTTGCAACTAATGAAAAACTGTTTTTT,CASTLFATNEKLFF
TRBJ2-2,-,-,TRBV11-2,TGTGCCAGCAGCTTCTCGGTGAGGGGTGACACCGGGGAGCTGTTTTTT,CASSFSVRGDTGELFF
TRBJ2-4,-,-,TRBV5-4,TGTGCCAGCACCCCCGGGAGCGAGGACATTCAGTACTTC,CASTPGSEDIQYF
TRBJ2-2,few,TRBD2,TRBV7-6,TGTGCCAGCAGCTTAACCAGCGGGAGGTTCATTTTCGGGGAGCTGTTTTTT,CASSLTSGRFIFGELFF
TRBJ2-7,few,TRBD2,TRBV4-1,TGCGCCAGCAGCCAAGATGCTAGCGGCTACGAGCAGTACTTC,CASSQDASGYEQYF